These 20 T cell receptor beta chains were all obtained from the same sample, sequenced in a study of cytomegalovirus exposure and HLA in healthy donors. With 60 Vbeta and 13 Jbeta primers, the PCR was carried out. TCRdb's table, derived via immunoSEQ multiplex PCR, lists solely in-frame clones and lacks some. Its table records around 70,000 clones. Sequenced input: PBMCs. These receptors were taken from a man aged 35 to 55 in good health and CMV-seronegative.

The chain uses TRBV7-2 and TRBJ1-4; tentative D call: TRBD1 (5 bases). Trimming shortened V by 1 base and J by 5 bases, and 14 bases separated the two germline ends. CDR3 length: 16 residues. Germline V gene data show CDR1 as SGHTA and CDR2 as FQGNSA. The CDR3 region is CASSLVWQGGNEKLFF. The CDR3 DNA follows: TGTGCCAGCAGCTTAGTTTGGCAGGGAGGAAATGAAAAACTGTTTTTT.

This chain connects TRBV6-5 to TRBJ2-7; D gene unclear. Per the germline V gene, CDR1 is MNHEY and CDR2 is SVGAGI. V was pared by 0 bases and J by 5 bases, with 14 bases between. The CDR3 runs 15 residues. The CDR3 sequence is CASSYSWARSDEQYF. In DNA form, the CDR3 reads TGTGCCAGCAGTTACTCCTGGGCCAGGTCAGACGAGCAGTACTTC.

This chain links TRBV6-6 with TRBJ1-4; TRBD1 might be the D (6 bases). There are 15 residues in the CDR3. Germline loops: CDR1 MNHNY, CDR2 SVGAGI (reference sequence). The V end lost 2 bases, the J end lost 7 bases, and 14 bases lay between the germline ends. CDR3 DNA sequence: TGTGCCAGCAGTTACGCAAGGGGGGGAGTTGAAAAACTGTTTTTT. Its protein product is CASSYARGGVEKLFF.

DNA of the CDR3: TGTGCCAGCAGTGATTCTACACTCGCTAGAGGTAGCAATCAGCCCCAGCATTTT. This codes for CASSDSTLARGSNQPQHF. The rearrangement links TRBV6-4 to TRBJ1-5; D ambiguous. V was pared by 3 bases and J by 0 bases, with 18 bases between. This CDR3 spans 18 amino acids. CDR1 and CDR2 (germline): MRHNA, SNTAGT.

V gene TRBV14 combines with J gene TRBJ2-5, with 7 bases lining up with TRBD1. CDR3 size: 13 residues. Germline trimming cut 5 bases from V and 5 bases from J; bases unmatched to any gene: 5. In germline, CDR1 is SGHDN, CDR2 FVKESK. The CDR3 region is CASSRGGWETQYF. In DNA form, the CDR3 reads TGTGCCAGCAGCAGAGGGGGCTGGGAGACCCAGTACTTC.

The chain carries TRBV28 and TRBJ2-7; 10 nucleotides line up with TRBD1. V dropped 5 bases and J dropped 6; count of bases not matched to a gene: 4. The CDR3 extends over 13 amino acids. CDR1 is MDHEN and CDR2 is SYDVKM in the germline V gene. CDR3 bases: TGTGCCAGCAGTCGACAGGGGGCCCCCGAGCAGTACTTC. It codes for CASSRQGAPEQYF.

This sequence joins TRBV7-2 and TRBJ2-5, with 11 bases that match TRBD2. Germline loops: CDR1 SGHTA, CDR2 FQGNSA. V was pared by 2 bases and J by 5 bases, with 10 bases of the junction left unmatched. The CDR3 has 17 amino acids. The CDR3 bases are TGTGCCAGCAGCTTACCGGGACTAGCGGACCCTCGGGAGACCCAGTACTTC. This gives the protein CASSLPGLADPRETQYF.

The CDR3 sequence is CASKRHQTGTGRQPQHF. CDR3 coding DNA: TGTGCCAGCAAACGCCATCAAACCGGGACAGGGAGACAGCCCCAGCATTTT. The chain has TRBV5-8 and TRBJ1-5; 9 nucleotides line up with TRBD1. V shed 6 bases and J 7 bases; nucleotides not matched to a gene: 17. In germline, CDR1 is SGHTS, CDR2 YDEGEE. This CDR3 contains 17 residues.

As for this clone: One end of the junction is discordant with germline, which a read error may explain. The rearrangement links TRBV7-2 to TRBJ2-7; 16 bases map to TRBD2. Per the germline V gene, CDR1 is SGHTA and CDR2 is FQGNSA. The CDR3 consists of 17 residues. Written as DNA, the CDR3 is TGTGCCAGCAGCTTGGGGACTAGCGGGAGGGTTCACTACAAGCAGTACTTC. This codes for CASSLGTSGRVHYKQYF.

The rearrangement joins TRBV27 to TRBJ2-1, with a tentative D call TRBD2 (5 bases). Germline CDR1 and CDR2: MNHEY and SMNVEV (reference sequence). The CDR3 spans 14 residues. Trimming cost V 7 bases and J 8 bases, with 18 bases left between them. CDR3 bases: TGTGCCAGCACCGCCTCAACTAGTGGCTATGAGCAGTTCTTC. It encodes CASTASTSGYEQFF.

The CDR3 sequence: CASSLERGSGNTIYF. The CDR3 nucleotides are TGCGCCAGCAGCTTGGAACGGGGATCTGGAAACACCATATATTTT. The chain recombines TRBV5-1 with TRBJ1-3; D remains ambiguous. The length of the CDR3 is 15 residues. V was pared by 0 bases and J by 1 base, with 8 bases between. CDR1 is SGHRS and CDR2 is YFSETQ in the germline V gene. Full variable domain (outside the CDR3, taken from reference TRBV5-1 and TRBJ1-3): KAGVTQTPRYLIKTRGQQVTLSCSPISGHRSVSWYQQTPGQGLQFLFEYFSETQRNKGNFPGRFSGRQFSNSRSEMNVSTLELGDSALYLCASSLERGSGNTIYFGEGSWLTVV.

CDR3 in DNA: TGTGCCAGTAGTAGAAGACAGGGGAGCGATCAGCCCCAGCATTTT. It encodes CASSRRQGSDQPQHF. The J gene is TRBJ1-5, the V gene TRBV19; 8 bases are a match to TRBD1. Germline loops: CDR1 LNHDA, CDR2 SQIVND (reference sequence). The CDR3 runs 15 residues. Trimming removed 4 bases from V and 5 bases from J; junction bases left unmatched: 7.

The chain joins TRBV6-4 to TRBJ1-2; 12 nucleotides line up with TRBD1. The CDR3 totals 14 residues. V lost 6 bases and J lost 7; bases outside the gene matches: 6. Germline V gene lookup returns CDR1 MRHNA and CDR2 SNTAGT. The chain's CDR3 is CASRPGQGASGYTF. The CDR3 DNA is TGTGCCAGCAGACCGGGACAGGGGGCGTCTGGCTACACCTTC.

This chain connects TRBV18 to TRBJ2-5, with 7 bases that match TRBD2. Per germline, CDR1 KGHSH and CDR2 LQKENI. Unmatched junction bases numbered 22, after V lost 3 bases and J lost 3 bases. The CDR3 runs 20 residues. The CDR3 here is CASSPGLDTAGVRVEETQYF. Written as DNA, the CDR3 is TGTGCCAGCTCACCCGGGTTAGATACGGCGGGAGTCAGGGTGGAAGAGACCCAGTACTTC.

This chain connects TRBV5-4 to TRBJ1-1; TRBD1 is a possible D gene (6 bases). CDR1 and CDR2 from the germline V gene are SGHNT and YYREEE (reference sequence). The CDR3 covers 15 residues. V gave up 0 bases and J gave up 3 bases, with 12 bases separating them. CDR3 sequence reads: CASSLGTVLHTEAFF. In DNA form, the CDR3 reads TGTGCCAGCAGCTTGGGGACAGTTCTTCACACTGAAGCTTTCTTT.

J is TRBJ2-3 and V is TRBV4-2; possibly TRBD2 for D (5 bases). V shed 2 bases and J shed 0 bases, with 15 bases lying between them. The germline V gene has CDR1 LGHNA and CDR2 YNFKEQ. The CDR3 runs to 17 residues. In DNA form, the CDR3 reads TGTGCCAGCAGCCAAACTACGAGCGGAGATAGCACAGATACGCAGTATTTT. Translation: CASSQTTSGDSTDTQYF.

The genes are TRBV2 and TRBJ1-4, with a tentative D call TRBD1 (5 bases). In germline, CDR1 is SNHLY, CDR2 FYNNEI. The CDR3 covers 11 residues. The germline V and J ends were trimmed by 6 bases and 7 bases, with 6 bases remaining between them. CDR3 region: CASRGVEKLFF. In DNA, the CDR3 is TGTGCCAGCAGAGGGGTTGAAAAACTGTTTTTT.

The V gene is TRBV7-9, the J gene TRBJ2-1; 7 nucleotides align to TRBD2. CDR1 SEHNR and CDR2 FQNEAQ come from the germline V gene (reference sequence). V gave up 1 base and J gave up 0 bases; unmatched junction bases: 3. CDR3 size: 16 residues. CDR3 sequence (DNA): TGTGCCAGCAGCTTAGTGGCGGGGGTCTCCTACAATGAGCAGTTCTTC. Translating it yields CASSLVAGVSYNEQFF.

The chain employs TRBV6-6 and TRBJ2-7, with 7 bases that match TRBD1. Germline V gives CDR1 MNHNY, CDR2 SVGAGI (reference sequence). This CDR3 contains 13 residues. The V segment lost 5 bases and the J segment 4 bases; nucleotides outside the gene matches: 5. CDR3 DNA sequence: TGTGCCAGCAGTCCGGGACAGACTTACGAGCAGTACTTC. It yields the protein CASSPGQTYEQYF.

The chain combines TRBV15 with TRBJ2-2, with 10 bases lining up with TRBD1. V lost 5 bases, J lost 7 bases, and 4 bases stayed unmatched. This CDR3 is built from 14 residues. Germline V gives CDR1 LNHNV, CDR2 YYDKDF (reference sequence). CDR3 in DNA: TGTGCCACCAGCGGGGACAGGGGTTACGGGGAGCTGTTTTTT. Amino acids: CATSGDRGYGELFF.